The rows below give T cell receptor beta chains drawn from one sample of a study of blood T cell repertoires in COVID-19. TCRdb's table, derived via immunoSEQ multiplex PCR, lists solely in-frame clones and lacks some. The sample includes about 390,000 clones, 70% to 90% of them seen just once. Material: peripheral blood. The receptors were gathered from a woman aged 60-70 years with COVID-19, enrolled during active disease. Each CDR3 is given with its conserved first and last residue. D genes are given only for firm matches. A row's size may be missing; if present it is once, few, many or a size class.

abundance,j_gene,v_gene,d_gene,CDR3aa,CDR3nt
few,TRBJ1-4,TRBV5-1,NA,CASSSTATNEKLFF,TGCGCCAGCAGCTCGACAGCAACTAATGAAAAACTGTTTTTT
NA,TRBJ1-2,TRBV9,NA,CASTPSGREVRGYTF,TGTGCCAGCACCCCCTCAGGCAGGGAGGTGCGAGGCTACACCTTC
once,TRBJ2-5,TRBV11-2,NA,CASSLVALPLETQYF,TGTGCCAGCAGCTTAGTTGCACTCCCACTAGAGACCCAGTACTTC
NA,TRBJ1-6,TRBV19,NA,CASCVLGGGSPLHF,TGTGCCAGTTGCGTTTTGGGGGGGGGATCACCCCTCCACTTT
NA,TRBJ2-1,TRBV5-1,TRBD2,CASSQGLAGVQEQFF,TGCGCCAGCAGTCAGGGACTAGCGGGGGTACAAGAGCAGTTCTTC
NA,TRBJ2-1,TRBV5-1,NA,CASSSDSPFFNEQFF,TGCGCCAGCAGCTCGGACAGCCCCTTTTTCAATGAGCAGTTCTTC
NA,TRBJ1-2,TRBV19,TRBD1,CASSIDRRGQPYGYTF,TGTGCCAGTAGTATAGATCGGAGGGGACAGCCCTATGGCTACACCTTC
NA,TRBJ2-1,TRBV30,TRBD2,CAWSISGSNNEQFF,TGTGCCTGGAGTATTAGCGGGTCTAACAATGAGCAGTTCTTC
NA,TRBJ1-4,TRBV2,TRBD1,CASSATGTEGEKLFF,TGTGCCAGCAGTGCCACCGGGACAGAGGGCGAAAAACTGTTTTTT
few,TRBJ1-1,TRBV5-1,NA,CASSFRGGAEAFF,TGCGCCAGCAGCTTCCGAGGGGGGGCTGAAGCTTTCTTT
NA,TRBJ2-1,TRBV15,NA,CATSRPGDSSSYNEQFF,TGTGCCACCAGCAGGCCGGGGGACTCCAGCTCCTACAATGAGCAGTTCTTC
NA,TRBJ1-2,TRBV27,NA,CASSRQSNYGYTF,TGTGCCAGCAGTAGACAGTCCAACTATGGCTACACCTTC
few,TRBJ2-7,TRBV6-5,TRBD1,CASSPRQGEQYF,TGTGCCAGCAGTCCCAGACAGGGGGAGCAGTACTTC
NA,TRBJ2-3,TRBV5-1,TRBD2,CASSLPSGATDTQYF,TGCGCCAGCTCCCTTCCTAGCGGGGCAACAGATACGCAGTATTTT
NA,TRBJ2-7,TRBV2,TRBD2,CASSAGGPYYEQYF,TGTGCCAGCAGTGCGGGGGGGCCTTACTACGAGCAGTACTTC